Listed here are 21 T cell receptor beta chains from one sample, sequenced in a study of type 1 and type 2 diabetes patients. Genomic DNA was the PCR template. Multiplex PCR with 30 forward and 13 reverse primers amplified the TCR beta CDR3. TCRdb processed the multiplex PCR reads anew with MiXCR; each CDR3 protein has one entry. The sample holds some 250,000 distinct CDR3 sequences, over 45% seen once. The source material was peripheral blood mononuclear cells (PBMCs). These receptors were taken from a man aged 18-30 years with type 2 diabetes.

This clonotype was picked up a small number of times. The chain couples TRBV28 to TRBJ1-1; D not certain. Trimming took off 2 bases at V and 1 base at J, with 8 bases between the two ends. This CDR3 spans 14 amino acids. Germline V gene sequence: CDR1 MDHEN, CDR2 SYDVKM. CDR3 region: CASSLLAKNTEAFF. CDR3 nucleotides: TGTGCCAGCAGTTTACTTGCGAAGAACACTGAAGCTTTCTTT. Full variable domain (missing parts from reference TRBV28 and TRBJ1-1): DVKVTQSSRYLVKRTGEKVFLECVQDMDHENMFWYRQDPGLGLRLIYFSYDVKMKEKGDIPEGYSVSREKKERFSLILESASTNQTSMYLCASSLLAKNTEAFFGQGTRLTVV.

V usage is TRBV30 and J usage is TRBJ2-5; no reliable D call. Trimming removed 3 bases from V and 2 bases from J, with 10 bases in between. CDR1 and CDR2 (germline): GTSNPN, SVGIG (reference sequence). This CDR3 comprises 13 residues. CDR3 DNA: TGTGCCTGGAGACATGCACCGCAAGAGACCCAGTACTTC. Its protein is CAWRHAPQETQYF.

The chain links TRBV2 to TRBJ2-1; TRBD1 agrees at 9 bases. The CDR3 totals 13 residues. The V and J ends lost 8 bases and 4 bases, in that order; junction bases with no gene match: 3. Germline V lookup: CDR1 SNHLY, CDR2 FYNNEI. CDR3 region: CASSTGGYNEQFF. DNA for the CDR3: TGTGCCAGCTCGACAGGGGGGTACAATGAGCAGTTCTTC.

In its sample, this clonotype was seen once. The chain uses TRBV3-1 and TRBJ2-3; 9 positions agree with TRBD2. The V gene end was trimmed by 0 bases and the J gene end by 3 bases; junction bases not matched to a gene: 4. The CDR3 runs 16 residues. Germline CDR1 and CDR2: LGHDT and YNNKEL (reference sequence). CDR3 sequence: CASSQDASGITDTQYF. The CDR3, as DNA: TGTGCCAGCAGCCAAGACGCTAGCGGGATTACAGATACGCAGTATTTT.

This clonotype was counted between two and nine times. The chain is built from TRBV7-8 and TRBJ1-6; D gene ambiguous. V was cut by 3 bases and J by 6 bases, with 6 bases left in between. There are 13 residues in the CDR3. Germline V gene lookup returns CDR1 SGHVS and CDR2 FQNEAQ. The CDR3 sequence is CASSFLSNSPLHF. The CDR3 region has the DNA TGTGCCAGCAGCTTTCTGAGTAATTCACCCCTCCACTTT.

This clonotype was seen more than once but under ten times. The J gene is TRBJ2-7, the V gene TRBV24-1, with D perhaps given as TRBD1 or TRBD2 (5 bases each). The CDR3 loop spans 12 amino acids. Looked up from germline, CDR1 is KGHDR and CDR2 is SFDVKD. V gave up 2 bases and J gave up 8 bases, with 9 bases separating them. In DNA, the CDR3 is TGTGCCACCAGTGATTATGGGGGTAAGCAGTACTTC. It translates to CATSDYGGKQYF.

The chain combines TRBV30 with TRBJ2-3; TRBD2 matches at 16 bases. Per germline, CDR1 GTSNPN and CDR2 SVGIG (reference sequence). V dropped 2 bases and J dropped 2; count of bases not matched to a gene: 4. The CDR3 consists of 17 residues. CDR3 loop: CAWSTGTSGRATDTQYF. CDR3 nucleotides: TGTGCCTGGAGTACCGGGACTAGCGGGAGGGCCACAGATACGCAGTATTTT. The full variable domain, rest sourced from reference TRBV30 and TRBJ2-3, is SQTIHQWPATLVQPVGSPLSLECTVEGTSNPNLYWYRQAAGRGLQLLFYSVGIGQISSEVPQNLSASRPQDRQFILSSKKLLLSDSGFYLCAWSTGTSGRATDTQYFGPGTRLTVL.

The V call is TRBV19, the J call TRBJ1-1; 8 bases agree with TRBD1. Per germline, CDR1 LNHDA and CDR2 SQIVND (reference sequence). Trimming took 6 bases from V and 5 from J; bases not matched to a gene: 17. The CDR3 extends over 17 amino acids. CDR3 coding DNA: TGTGCCAGTAGACGGGAGACAGGGGCGTCCCCCAGTACTGAAGCTTTCTTT. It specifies CASRRETGASPSTEAFF.

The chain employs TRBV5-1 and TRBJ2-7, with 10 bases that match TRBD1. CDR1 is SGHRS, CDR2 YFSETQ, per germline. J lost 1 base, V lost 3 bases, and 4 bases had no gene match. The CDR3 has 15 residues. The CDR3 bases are TGCGCCAGCAGCTACGGGACAGGGGAATCCTACGAGCAGTACTTC. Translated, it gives CASSYGTGESYEQYF.

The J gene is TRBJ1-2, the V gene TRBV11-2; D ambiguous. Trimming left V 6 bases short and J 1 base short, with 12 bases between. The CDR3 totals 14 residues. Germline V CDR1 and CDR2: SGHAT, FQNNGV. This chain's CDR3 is CASSLTDFNYGYTF. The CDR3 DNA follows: TGTGCCAGCAGTTTGACTGACTTTAACTATGGCTACACCTTC.

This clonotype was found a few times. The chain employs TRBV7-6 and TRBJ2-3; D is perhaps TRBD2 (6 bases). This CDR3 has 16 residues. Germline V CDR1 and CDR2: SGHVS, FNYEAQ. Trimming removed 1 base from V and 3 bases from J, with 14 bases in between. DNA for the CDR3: TGTGCCAGCAGCTTAGGTCTGCCTCGGGGGACAGATACGCAGTATTTT. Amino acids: CASSLGLPRGTDTQYF.

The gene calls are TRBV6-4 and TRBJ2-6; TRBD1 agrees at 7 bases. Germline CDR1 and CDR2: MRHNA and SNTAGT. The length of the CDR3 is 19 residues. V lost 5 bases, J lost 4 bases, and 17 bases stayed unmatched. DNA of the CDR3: TGTGCCAGCAGTTACACCCTTGGGACAGACGAACCCGGGGCCAACGTCCTGACTTTC. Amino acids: CASSYTLGTDEPGANVLTF.

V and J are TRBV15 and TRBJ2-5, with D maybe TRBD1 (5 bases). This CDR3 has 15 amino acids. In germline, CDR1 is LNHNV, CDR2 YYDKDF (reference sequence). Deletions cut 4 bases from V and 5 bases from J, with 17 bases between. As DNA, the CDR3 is TGTGCCACCAGCACCGGTGATTCGGACACCGAGACCCAGTACTTC. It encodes CATSTGDSDTETQYF.

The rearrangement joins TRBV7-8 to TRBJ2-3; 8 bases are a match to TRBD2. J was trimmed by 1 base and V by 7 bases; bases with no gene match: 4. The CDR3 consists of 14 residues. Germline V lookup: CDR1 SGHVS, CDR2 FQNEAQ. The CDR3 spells CASKRAGGTDTQYF. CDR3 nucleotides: TGTGCCAGCAAGAGAGCGGGGGGCACAGATACGCAGTATTTT.

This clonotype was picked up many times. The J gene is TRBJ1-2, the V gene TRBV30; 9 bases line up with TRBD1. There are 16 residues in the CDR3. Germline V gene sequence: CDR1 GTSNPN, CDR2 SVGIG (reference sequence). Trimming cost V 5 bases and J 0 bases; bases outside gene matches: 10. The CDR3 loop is CAWLRDRELANYGYTF. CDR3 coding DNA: TGTGCCTGGCTTCGGGACAGGGAGTTAGCTAACTATGGCTACACCTTC.

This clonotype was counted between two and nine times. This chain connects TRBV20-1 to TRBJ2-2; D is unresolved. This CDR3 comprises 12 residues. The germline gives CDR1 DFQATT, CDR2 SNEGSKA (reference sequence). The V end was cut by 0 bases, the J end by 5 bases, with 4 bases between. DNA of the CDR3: TGCAGTGCTAGAGATTTTACCGGGGAGCTGTTTTTT. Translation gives CSARDFTGELFF.

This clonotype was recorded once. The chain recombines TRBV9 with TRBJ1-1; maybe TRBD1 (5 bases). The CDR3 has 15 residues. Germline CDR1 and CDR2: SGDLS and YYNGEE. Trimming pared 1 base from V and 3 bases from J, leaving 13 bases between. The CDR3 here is CASSVTGGGDTEAFF. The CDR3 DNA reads TGTGCCAGCAGCGTAACGGGGGGAGGGGACACTGAAGCTTTCTTT.

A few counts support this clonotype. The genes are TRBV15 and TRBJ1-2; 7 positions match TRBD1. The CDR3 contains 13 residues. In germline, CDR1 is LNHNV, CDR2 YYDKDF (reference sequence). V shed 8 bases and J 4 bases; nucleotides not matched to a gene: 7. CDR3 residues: CATATGSGYGYTF. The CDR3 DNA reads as TGTGCCACCGCGACAGGGTCGGGCTATGGCTACACCTTC.

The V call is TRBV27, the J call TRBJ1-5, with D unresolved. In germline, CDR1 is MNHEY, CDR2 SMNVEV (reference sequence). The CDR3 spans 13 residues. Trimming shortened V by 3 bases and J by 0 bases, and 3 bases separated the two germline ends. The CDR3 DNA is TGTGCCAGCAGTTTTTTTAGCAATCAGCCCCAGCATTTT. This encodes CASSFFSNQPQHF.

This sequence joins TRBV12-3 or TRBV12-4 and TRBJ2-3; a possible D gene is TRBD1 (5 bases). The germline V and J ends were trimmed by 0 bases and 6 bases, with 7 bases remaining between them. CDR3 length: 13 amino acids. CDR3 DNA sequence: TGTGCCAGCAGTTTAGCCCACAGGGATACGCAGTATTTT. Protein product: CASSLAHRDTQYF.

CDR3 sequence: CASSSQAPDTQYF. In DNA, the CDR3 is TGTGCCAGCAGCTCACAAGCCCCAGATACGCAGTATTTT. The gene calls are TRBV7-6 and TRBJ2-3; no definite D call. The CDR3 extends over 13 amino acids. The germline CDR1 and CDR2 sequences are SGHVS and FNYEAQ. Trimming shortened V by 4 bases and J by 4 bases, and 9 bases separated the two germline ends.